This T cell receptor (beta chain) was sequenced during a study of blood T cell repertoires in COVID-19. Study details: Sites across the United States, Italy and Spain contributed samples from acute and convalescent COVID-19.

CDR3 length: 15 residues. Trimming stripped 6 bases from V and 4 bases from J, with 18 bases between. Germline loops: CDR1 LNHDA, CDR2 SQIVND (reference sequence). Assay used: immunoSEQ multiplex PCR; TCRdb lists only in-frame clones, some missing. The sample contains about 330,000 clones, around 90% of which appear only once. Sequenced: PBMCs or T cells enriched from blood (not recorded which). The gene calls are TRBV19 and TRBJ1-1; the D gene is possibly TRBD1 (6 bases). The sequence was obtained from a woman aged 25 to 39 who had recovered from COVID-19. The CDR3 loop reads CASRSAGAGATEAFF. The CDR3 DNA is TGTGCCAGTAGATCAGCGGGGGCAGGGGCCACTGAAGCTTTCTTT.